The rows below give T cell receptor beta chains drawn from one sample of a study of cytomegalovirus exposure and HLA in healthy donors. Data came from immunoSEQ multiplex PCR; TCRdb stores just in-frame clones and leaves some out. This sample has some 190,000 clones, with about four fifths found just once. The specimen was PBMCs. The source is a man aged 35-49 years in good health and CMV-seropositive. Each CDR3 is given with its conserved first and last residue. Fields, in order: V gene, D gene, clone size, J gene, CDR3 protein, CDR3 DNA. D genes are given only for firm matches. Rows give clone size only sometimes, using once, few, many, or a class for an expanded clone.

TRBV2	.	.	TRBJ1-2	CASRAQTGVNYGYTF	TGTGCCAGCAGAGCCCAGACAGGTGTTAACTATGGCTACACCTTC
TRBV7-3	.	.	TRBJ2-1	CASSLMGGGMSNEQFF	TGTGCCAGCAGCTTAATGGGCGGAGGGATGAGCAATGAGCAGTTCTTC
TRBV11-1	.	.	TRBJ1-5	CASSPDGSQLQPQHF	TGTGCCAGCAGTCCCGACGGGAGCCAACTTCAGCCCCAGCATTTT
TRBV10-3	TRBD2	.	TRBJ2-1	CAISSGGGSDEQFF	TGTGCCATCAGCTCGGGGGGAGGGAGTGATGAGCAGTTCTTC
TRBV29-1	.	.	TRBJ2-6	CSVGKLGASVLTF	TGCAGCGTTGGTAAACTTGGGGCCAGCGTCCTGACTTTC
TRBV7-6	TRBD2	.	TRBJ2-3	CASSFSPSGGPTDTQYF	TGTGCCAGCAGCTTTAGTCCTAGCGGAGGCCCCACAGATACGCAGTATTTT
TRBV5-4	.	.	TRBJ2-7	CASSPYYRESYEQYF	TGTGCCAGCAGCCCATACTACAGGGAGTCCTACGAGCAGTACTTC
TRBV7-9	.	.	TRBJ1-2	CASSPGTGGPDYGYTF	TGTGCCAGCAGTCCCGGAACAGGCGGTCCGGACTATGGCTACACCTTC
TRBV20-1	.	once	TRBJ2-1	CSAHPPREQFF	TGCAGTGCTCACCCCCCCAGGGAGCAGTTCTTC
TRBV19	TRBD2	.	TRBJ2-1	CASSQLAGVGNEQFF	TGTGCCAGTAGTCAGCTAGCGGGAGTGGGTAATGAGCAGTTCTTC
TRBV7-9	TRBD2	.	TRBJ2-7	CASSQEVAGGPLEQYF	TGTGCCAGCAGCCAAGAGGTAGCGGGAGGGCCTTTAGAGCAGTACTTC
TRBV7-9	.	once	TRBJ2-6	CASTTRGGGTSGANVLTF	TGTGCCAGCACAACCAGAGGTGGCGGAACCTCTGGGGCCAACGTCCTGACTTTC
TRBV19	TRBD1	.	TRBJ2-7	CASRGGTGVYEQYF	TGTGCCAGTAGAGGCGGGACAGGGGTATACGAGCAGTACTTC
TRBV6-1	.	few	TRBJ1-1	CASSGRWNTEAFF	TGTGCCAGCAGTGGCAGGTGGAACACTGAAGCTTTCTTT
TRBV6-5	TRBD1	.	TRBJ2-1	CASRRQGEQFF	TGTGCCAGCAGACGACAGGGTGAGCAGTTCTTC
TRBV10-2	.	.	TRBJ2-1	CASSARGVGSYNEQFF	TGCGCCAGCAGTGCCAGGGGGGTAGGCTCCTACAATGAGCAGTTCTTC
TRBV27	.	.	TRBJ1-1	CASSPLGGAMNTEAFF	TGTGCCAGCAGTCCCCTAGGGGGGGCCATGAACACTGAAGCTTTCTTT
TRBV4-1	.	.	TRBJ2-3	CASSQEGDTTDTQYF	TGCGCCAGCAGCCAAGAGGGGGACACCACAGATACGCAGTATTTT
TRBV6-9	TRBD2	.	TRBJ2-5	CASSSPPLGLAGVKTQYF	TGTGCCAGCAGTTCCCCCCCCTTGGGGCTAGCGGGGGTTAAGACCCAGTACTTC
TRBV7-9	.	.	TRBJ2-1	CASTSKGVRRISYNEQFF	TGTGCCAGCACCTCAAAGGGGGTCAGACGAATCTCCTACAATGAGCAGTTCTTC
TRBV30	.	.	TRBJ1-5	CAWSNGGDQPQHF	TGTGCCTGGAGTAACGGGGGAGATCAGCCCCAGCATTTT
TRBV7-6	.	once	TRBJ1-1	CASSWNQGKRTEAFF	TGTGCCAGCAGCTGGAACCAGGGGAAGCGCACTGAAGCTTTCTTT
TRBV9	TRBD2	once	TRBJ2-3	CASSILAGVTDTQYF	TGTGCCAGCAGCATCCTAGCGGGGGTGACAGATACGCAGTATTTT